Below, one TCR beta chain is given with its context. The antigen is not known. This sample was included in a study of spatial heterogeneity in lung cancer. Study overall: Detected sequences consistently included more beta-chain ones than alpha-chain ones. Study-wide results and caveats: The appearance of ubiquitous expanded tumor TCRs in blood was greater at resection than follow-up.

Indicated time point: blood at routine non-recurrence follow-up after resection. TCRdb ran MiXCR on the 5' RACE reads and lists one entry per CDR3 protein. The sample includes under 150,000 distinct CDR3 sequences, 11% of them seen just once. The germline CDR1 and CDR2 sequences are SGHTA and FQGNSA. After removal of 4 bases from V and 1 base from J, the junction contained 5 bases not matched to a gene. The CDR3 is 16 amino acids. V is TRBV7-2 and J is TRBJ2-2; TRBD2 matches 8 bases. This receptor was obtained from a female donor with early-stage non-small cell lung cancer. Sequenced here: PBMCs, sampled at follow-up. In DNA, the CDR3 is TGTGCCAGCAGCTCGACTAGCGCGATGAACACCGGGGAGCTGTTTTTT. It encodes CASSSTSAMNTGELFF.